The 20 T cell receptor beta chains listed next were all sequenced from one sample in a study of radiation and T cells in renal cell carcinoma. Data came from immunoSEQ multiplex PCR; TCRdb stores just in-frame clones and leaves some out. This repertoire shows about 100,000 clones, 70% to 85% found once; its top ten account for roughly 7.9%. Time point of the sample: blood 4 weeks post-SBRT, at nephrectomy. Described treatment: 15 Gy SBRT to primary tumor, nephrectomy 4 weeks later. The sequences come from blood, collected from a patient whose treatment included radiotherapy and nephrectomy. Every receptor here comes from a man in his 60s with renal cell carcinoma.

The sample holds a few counts of this clone. The rearrangement uses TRBV27 and TRBJ1-1; maybe TRBD1 (5 bases). CDR1 is MNHEY, CDR2 SMNVEV, per germline (reference sequence). The CDR3 is made up of 14 amino acids. Trimming pared 6 bases from V and 6 bases from J, leaving 17 bases between. CDR3 nucleotides: TGTGCCAGCAGGACTTGGGACCGGCAAGCTGAAGCTTTCTTT. Its protein product is CASRTWDRQAEAFF.

The chain couples TRBV7-3 to TRBJ2-2; D is undetermined. Germline CDR1 reads SGHTA; CDR2 reads FQGTGA. The ends were cut back, 1 base at V and 0 bases at J, with 6 bases in the middle. CDR3 length: 15 amino acids. The CDR3 nucleotides are TGTGCCAGCAGCTTAAGTGGCGCGAACACCGGGGAGCTGTTTTTT. This encodes CASSLSGANTGELFF.

This clone was found a few times. The CDR3 sequence: CASSEQGGQAFF. In DNA form, the CDR3 reads TGTGCCAGCAGTGAACAGGGCGGGCAAGCTTTCTTT. The genes are TRBV25-1 and TRBJ1-1; TRBD1 might be the D (5 bases). Germline assignment: CDR1 MGHDK and CDR2 SYGVNS. This CDR3 is built from 12 residues. Trimming left V 2 bases short and J 9 bases short, with 10 bases between.

This chain's CDR3 is CASRPGQGVTNEKLFF. In nucleotides, the CDR3 is TGTGCCAGTAGACCGGGACAGGGGGTAACTAATGAAAAACTGTTTTTT. This chain uses TRBV19 with TRBJ1-4; 11 bases align to TRBD1. The germline CDR1 and CDR2 sequences are LNHDA and SQIVND (reference sequence). The length of the CDR3 is 16 residues. The V segment lost 6 bases and the J segment 1 base; nucleotides outside the gene matches: 4.

CDR3 sequence: CASSIDHRSSYEQYF. CDR3 in DNA: TGTGCCAGTAGTATAGATCACAGGAGCTCCTACGAGCAGTACTTC. The chain recombines TRBV19 with TRBJ2-7, with D perhaps matching TRBD1 (5 bases). The CDR3 consists of 15 residues. Trimming left V 0 bases short and J 0 bases short, with 9 bases between. The germline gives CDR1 LNHDA, CDR2 SQIVND (reference sequence).

V and J are TRBV11-1 and TRBJ2-2, with TRBD1 identical over 7 bases. Germline assignment: CDR1 SGHAT and CDR2 FQDESV (reference sequence). V was clipped by 8 bases and J by 14 bases; unmatched bases: 17. This CDR3 region has 14 residues. CDR3 protein: CASGRRGQIRTLFF. The DNA of the CDR3 is TGTGCCAGCGGCAGAAGGGGGCAAATCCGGACACTGTTTTTT.

The chain couples TRBV5-1 to TRBJ2-7; TRBD2 matches at 7 bases. The CDR3 contains 18 residues. V lost 3 bases to trimming and J lost 6 bases; unmatched junction nucleotides: 21. Germline CDR1 and CDR2: SGHRS and YFSETQ. The CDR3 DNA reads TGCGCCAGCAGCTGGGGGGGTAGCGGAAGGACCCCCGGAGGCGAGCAGTACTTC. This gives the protein CASSWGGSGRTPGGEQYF.

The rearrangement joins TRBV7-9 to TRBJ1-2; perhaps TRBD1 as D (5 bases). Germline-derived CDR1 and CDR2 are SEHNR and FQNEAQ (reference sequence). The CDR3 has 10 amino acids. Between the trimmed V and J ends, which lost 6 bases and 10 bases, there was a span of 9 bases. The CDR3 here is CASRRGDYTF. The CDR3 nucleotides read TGTGCCAGCAGACGAGGGGACTACACCTTC.

The chain employs TRBV5-4 and TRBJ2-7; tentative D call: TRBD2 (6 bases). The CDR3 consists of 15 residues. V was shortened by 4 bases and J by 3 bases, with 17 bases between the two germline ends. Germline lookup yields CDR1 SGHNT and CDR2 YYREEE (reference sequence). The CDR3 region is CASSHDRGLIYEQYF. The CDR3 DNA is TGTGCCAGCAGCCATGACCGGGGACTTATCTACGAGCAGTACTTC.

This clone was counted once. The chain has TRBV2 and TRBJ1-2; no clear D gene. Trimming took off 2 bases at V and 8 bases at J, with 6 bases between the two ends. The CDR3 is made up of 11 amino acids. The V gene's germline CDR1 is SNHLY and CDR2 FYNNEI. The CDR3 sequence: CASSESYGYTF. For the CDR3, the DNA is TGTGCCAGCAGTGAAAGTTACGGCTACACCTTC.

The CDR3 sequence: CASSPLRGPMEYF. The CDR3 DNA reads TGTGCCAGCAGTCCGTTGAGGGGGCCTATGGAGTACTTC. The V gene is TRBV27, the J gene TRBJ2-7; 7 positions agree with TRBD1. The CDR3 has 13 amino acids. With 5 bases clipped from V and 11 bases from J, the junction kept 12 bases outside the gene matches. Germline V gene data show CDR1 as MNHEY and CDR2 as SMNVEV (reference sequence).

In DNA form, the CDR3 reads TGTGCCAGCAGTCCATTTTTGACCCAAGAGACCCAGTACTTC. It specifies CASSPFLTQETQYF. The chain uses TRBV27 and TRBJ2-5; D ambiguous. CDR1 is MNHEY and CDR2 is SMNVEV in the germline V gene (reference sequence). This CDR3 spans 14 amino acids. The germline V and J ends were trimmed by 5 bases and 1 base, with 11 bases remaining between them.

The chain couples TRBV7-9 to TRBJ2-1; the D gene is possibly TRBD2 (6 bases). The CDR3 runs 18 residues. CDR1 SEHNR and CDR2 FQNEAQ come from the germline V gene (reference sequence). V lost 5 bases and J 5 bases, leaving 25 bases between the germline ends. CDR3 nucleotide sequence: TGTGCCAGCAGCCCGCTTAGTAGGGGACTGTATTATAACAATGAGCAGTTCTTC. Translating it yields CASSPLSRGLYYNNEQFF.

V usage is TRBV5-1 and J usage is TRBJ2-3; the D gene is possibly TRBD2 (5 bases). The CDR3 spans 13 residues. Trimming took 0 bases from V and 6 from J, leaving 8 bases between them. The germline V gene has CDR1 SGHRS and CDR2 YFSETQ. The CDR3 loop reads CASSLGSGDTQYF. The CDR3 coding sequence is TGCGCCAGCAGCTTGGGGAGCGGCGATACGCAGTATTTT.

This clone was detected only a few times. At one of its ends the junction is not consistent with the germline gene, which may arise from a read error. This sequence joins TRBV13 and TRBJ2-1; 8 bases align to TRBD2. The CDR3 totals 14 residues. From germline, CDR1 is PRHDT and CDR2 FYEKMQ (reference sequence). The CDR3 DNA is TGTGCCAGCAGCTTCACTAGCGGCCCCCATGAGCAATTCTTC. Protein product: CASSFTSGPHEQFF.

This clone was recorded a few times. This chain's CDR3 is CASTAAGGTEAFF. The DNA for the CDR3 is TGTGCCAGCACAGCTGCAGGGGGCACTGAAGCTTTCTTT. The chain recombines TRBV25-1 with TRBJ1-1, with 7 bases matching TRBD1. Germline assignment: CDR1 MGHDK and CDR2 SYGVNS. J lost 4 bases, V lost 7 bases, and 6 bases had no gene match. The CDR3 length is 13 residues.

The CDR3 sequence is CASSQDKAARSHGYTF. The CDR3 coding sequence is TGCGCCAGCAGCCAAGATAAGGCGGCGAGGAGCCATGGCTACACCTTC. The rearrangement links TRBV4-1 to TRBJ1-2; D is ambiguous. Per the germline V gene, CDR1 is MGHRA and CDR2 is YSYEKL. V lost 0 bases, J lost 6 bases, and 17 bases lay in between. This CDR3 has 16 residues.

The rearrangement joins TRBV27 to TRBJ1-5; D uncertain. The germline CDR1 and CDR2 sequences are MNHEY and SMNVEV (reference sequence). This CDR3 comprises 15 residues. Trimming shortened V by 5 bases and J by 3 bases, and 14 bases separated the two germline ends. Here the CDR3 DNA reads TGTGCCAGCAGTCCCTACGGTACGATCAATCAGCCCCAGCATTTT. It encodes CASSPYGTINQPQHF.

This clone was detected only once. V usage is TRBV7-9 and J usage is TRBJ2-1; D unresolved. Germline CDR1 is SEHNR and CDR2 is FQNEAQ (reference sequence). The CDR3 covers 15 residues. The V end was cut by 5 bases, the J end by 7 bases, with 18 bases between. CDR3 amino acids: CASSHTWSALNEQFF. The CDR3 DNA follows: TGTGCCAGCAGCCACACCTGGTCAGCTCTAAATGAGCAGTTCTTC.

The gene calls are TRBV10-3 and TRBJ2-1; D is unclear. The V gene's germline CDR1 is ENHRY and CDR2 SYGVKD. V was pared by 10 bases and J by 8 bases, with 12 bases between. The CDR3 contains 11 residues. CDR3 in DNA: TGTGCCACCGCCGCCCGAGATGAGCAGTTCTTC. Translating gives CATAARDEQFF.